The source of this TCR beta chain is a study of blood T cell repertoires in COVID-19. The wider study: The United States, Italy and Spain provided the acute and convalescent COVID-19 samples.

In the authors' methods: Amplifying reference gene primers gave estimates of nucleated cell counts. This table comes from immunoSEQ multiplex PCR, and its TCRdb copy is limited to in-frame clones, with some not included. From that table come the V and J calls and clone size; the DNA was used to work out D and trimming. The sample carries about 210,000 clones, around 91% recorded once. CDR1 is SGHRS, CDR2 YFSETQ, per germline. V lost 4 bases to trimming and J lost 3 bases, with 13 bases between them. The CDR3 runs to 15 residues. This chain links TRBV5-1 with TRBJ2-2; D remains ambiguous. The sequencing input was peripheral blood. This clonotype was obtained from a woman aged 35 to 49 with acute or convalescent COVID-19. The CDR3 sequence: CASSPQAGYTGELFF. The CDR3, as DNA: TGCGCCAGCAGCCCGCAGGCAGGCTACACCGGGGAGCTGTTTTTT.